The next 25 T cell receptor beta chains were all read from a single sample in a study of blood T cell repertoires in COVID-19 (dated by TCRdb to the early 2020s). Preparation of the library involved the immunoSEQ multiplex PCR assay. TCRdb provides this immuneACCESS table in a form limited to in-frame rearrangements. Some clones are lacking; in checked studies, under half of them reflect an unresolved V gene, and why the rest are absent is not known. The sample table records 100,000 to 150,000 clones; around 89% of these occur just once. Jointly, the top ten make up roughly 3.9% of the sample. Sequencing was done on a sample of peripheral blood. Every receptor here comes from a man in his sixties with COVID-19, enrolled during active disease.

The chain joins TRBV14 to TRBJ2-7, with 10 bases aligning to TRBD2. This CDR3 contains 18 residues. Per germline, CDR1 SGHDN and CDR2 FVKESK. Trimming at V came to 2 bases and at J to 0 bases, leaving 10 bases not matched to a gene. CDR3 in amino acids: CASSQITSGALSSYEQYF. The CDR3 DNA is TGTGCCAGCAGCCAAATAACTAGCGGGGCACTAAGCTCCTACGAGCAGTACTTC. Variable domain in full (rest from reference TRBV14 and TRBJ2-7): EAGVTQFPSHSVIEKGQTVTLRCDPISGHDNLYWYRRVMGKEIKFLLHFVKESKQDESGMPNNRFLAERTGGTYSTLKVQPAELEDSGVYFCASSQITSGALSSYEQYFGPGTRLTVT.

This clone was seen a handful of times. The chain combines TRBV13 with TRBJ2-5, with D tentatively TRBD1 (5 bases). Per germline, CDR1 PRHDT and CDR2 FYEKMQ (reference sequence). V was clipped by 0 bases and J by 5 bases, with 10 bases between them. This CDR3 region has 14 residues. CDR3 sequence: CASSLGHQGETQYF. CDR3 coding DNA: TGTGCCAGCAGCTTAGGCCATCAGGGTGAGACCCAGTACTTC.

The gene calls are TRBV5-6 and TRBJ2-1; no reliable D call. This CDR3 has 11 amino acids. Looked up from germline, CDR1 is SGHDT and CDR2 is YYEEEE. V lost 3 bases and J 4 bases, leaving 2 bases between the germline ends. As DNA, the CDR3 is TGTGCCAGCAGCTCTTACAATGAGCAGTTCTTC. It codes for CASSSYNEQFF.

This chain uses TRBV5-1 with TRBJ1-2, with a tentative D call TRBD1 (6 bases). V lost 4 bases and J 4 bases, leaving 17 bases between the germline ends. This CDR3 has 15 amino acids. The germline gives CDR1 SGHRS, CDR2 YFSETQ. The CDR3 sequence is CASSRQPTGPYGYTF. The CDR3 coding sequence is TGCGCCAGCAGCCGACAACCCACAGGGCCCTATGGCTACACCTTC. The full variable domain, its missing parts supplied by reference TRBV5-1 and TRBJ1-2, is KAGVTQTPRYLIKTRGQQVTLSCSPISGHRSVSWYQQTPGQGLQFLFEYFSETQRNKGNFPGRFSGRQFSNSRSEMNVSTLELGDSALYLCASSRQPTGPYGYTFGSGTRLTVV.

This chain links TRBV29-1 with TRBJ1-1, with 10 bases aligning to TRBD1. The CDR3 sequence is 14 residues long. Germline V lookup: CDR1 SQVTM, CDR2 ANQGSEA. The V gene end was trimmed by 1 base and the J gene end by 2 bases; junction bases not matched to a gene: 1. This CDR3 is CSVEGTGGNTEAFF. The CDR3 DNA reads TGCAGCGTTGAAGGGACAGGGGGTAACACTGAAGCTTTCTTT.

The rearrangement uses TRBV10-3 and TRBJ1-6, with TRBD1 matching over 7 bases. The CDR3 contains 15 residues. The ends lost 3 bases at V and 7 bases at J; junction bases unmatched: 6. The germline V gene has CDR1 ENHRY and CDR2 SYGVKD. Here the CDR3 DNA reads TGTGCCATCAGTGATGACAGGGTAGGGAATTCACCCCTCCACTTT. Its translation: CAISDDRVGNSPLHF.

This chain uses TRBV27 with TRBJ2-3; 10 nucleotides match TRBD2. This CDR3 region has 14 residues. Germline V gene data show CDR1 as MNHEY and CDR2 as SMNVEV (reference sequence). V lost 6 bases, J lost 4 bases, and 4 bases stayed unmatched. In nucleotides, the CDR3 is TGTGCCAGCAGAGCGGGGGGGAGGTCAGATACGCAGTATTTT. Amino acids: CASRAGGRSDTQYF.

This clone appeared once. The CDR3 loop reads CASTTGGHEQYF. The CDR3 nucleotides read TGTGCCAGCACTACAGGGGGCCACGAGCAGTACTTC. The chain links TRBV6-5 to TRBJ2-7; 9 nucleotides align to TRBD1. CDR1 and CDR2 from the germline V gene are MNHEY and SVGAGI. J gave up 5 bases and V 7 bases, and 3 bases lay outside the gene matches. This CDR3 region has 12 residues.

Remarks on this clone: Other DNA variants within this sample encode the same CDR3. V and J are TRBV19 and TRBJ2-6; D possibly corresponds to TRBD2 (5 bases). The V end was cut by 3 bases, the J end by 2 bases, with 8 bases between. The germline V gene has CDR1 LNHDA and CDR2 SQIVND (reference sequence). The CDR3 runs to 15 residues. CDR3 loop: CASSISGTGANVLTF. DNA for the CDR3: TGTGCCAGTAGTATCTCCGGGACTGGGGCCAACGTCCTGACTTTC.

The rearrangement joins TRBV4-3 to TRBJ2-7; the D gene is possibly TRBD2 (5 bases). Trimming removed 0 bases from V and 5 bases from J, with 20 bases in between. There are 17 residues in the CDR3. CDR1 is LGHNA and CDR2 is YSLEER in the germline V gene. The CDR3 coding sequence is TGCGCCAGCAGCCAAGATTCTTTTGGGGTGTTCGGGGACGAGCAGTACTTC. It yields the protein CASSQDSFGVFGDEQYF.

The gene calls are TRBV7-2 and TRBJ2-1; 10 bases align to TRBD2. CDR3 length: 15 residues. V shed 4 bases and J 5 bases; nucleotides not matched to a gene: 5. Germline lookup yields CDR1 SGHTA and CDR2 FQGNSA. For the CDR3, the DNA is TGTGCCAGCAGCTCTATAGCGGGGGGCGACAATGAGCAGTTCTTC. It specifies CASSSIAGGDNEQFF.

The chain joins TRBV19 to TRBJ1-3, with TRBD1 matching 8 bases. CDR1 LNHDA and CDR2 SQIVND come from the germline V gene (reference sequence). This CDR3 is 15 amino acids long. V dropped 4 bases and J dropped 8; count of bases not matched to a gene: 10. The CDR3 bases are TGTGCCAGTAGTAAGACAGGGGACGTCGGGGACACCATATATTTT. This encodes CASSKTGDVGDTIYF.

The rearrangement uses TRBV11-2 and TRBJ1-5, with D perhaps matching TRBD1 (5 bases). Germline CDR1 is SGHAT and CDR2 is FQNNGV. This CDR3 has 15 residues. Trimming pared 1 base from V and 7 bases from J, leaving 14 bases between. CDR3 region: CASSLASGGGQPQHF. CDR3 sequence (DNA): TGTGCCAGCAGCTTAGCCTCGGGGGGAGGGCAGCCCCAGCATTTT.

The chain recombines TRBV27 with TRBJ1-5, with 10 bases aligning to TRBD1. V lost 8 bases, J lost 7 bases, and 14 bases stayed unmatched. The CDR3 has 16 amino acids. In germline, CDR1 is MNHEY, CDR2 SMNVEV (reference sequence). The CDR3: CASRGQGDPRNQPQHF. In nucleotides, the CDR3 is TGTGCCAGCCGTGGACAGGGGGACCCCCGGAACCAGCCCCAGCATTTT.

This chain joins TRBV25-1 and TRBJ1-2; 8 bases are shared with TRBD1. V gave up 6 bases and J gave up 3 bases; unmatched junction bases: 12. The germline V gene encodes CDR1 MGHDK and CDR2 SYGVNS. The length of the CDR3 is 16 residues. The CDR3 sequence is CASSRTGRAGYYGYTF. The CDR3 DNA reads as TGTGCCAGCAGCCGGACAGGGAGGGCGGGGTACTATGGCTACACCTTC.

The chain uses TRBV11-2 and TRBJ2-1; D is unresolved. This CDR3 contains 15 residues. Germline values: CDR1 SGHAT, CDR2 FQNNGV. V was cut by 0 bases and J by 2 bases, with 8 bases left in between. CDR3 loop: CASSLDSLPYNEQFF. Here the CDR3 DNA reads TGTGCCAGCAGCTTAGATTCTCTCCCCTACAATGAGCAGTTCTTC.

This chain connects TRBV9 to TRBJ1-2, with D maybe TRBD1 (6 bases). The CDR3 extends over 12 amino acids. The germline CDR1 and CDR2 sequences are SGDLS and YYNGEE. V lost 4 bases and J 8 bases, leaving 12 bases between the germline ends. This CDR3 is CASSPYREGYTF. The CDR3 nucleotides read TGTGCCAGCAGCCCCTACAGGGAAGGCTACACCTTC.

The chain combines TRBV2 with TRBJ2-4, with unresolved D. V lost 7 bases and J lost 3, with 4 bases in between. CDR3 length: 11 amino acids. The germline V gene encodes CDR1 SNHLY and CDR2 FYNNEI. CDR3 in amino acids: CASTGKNIQYF. The CDR3 DNA sequence: TGTGCCAGCACCGGCAAAAACATTCAGTACTTC.

This chain links TRBV3-1 (or the pseudogene TRBV3-2) with TRBJ1-1; TRBD1 might be the D (5 bases). V lost 2 bases and J 1 base, leaving 11 bases between the germline ends. The CDR3 spans 15 residues. The germline gives CDR1 LGHDT, CDR2 YNNKEL (reference sequence). This chain's CDR3 is CASSQFRTKNTEAFF. DNA of the CDR3: TGTGCCAGCAGCCAATTCAGGACAAAGAACACTGAAGCTTTCTTT.

The rearrangement links TRBV19 to TRBJ1-1; perhaps TRBD1 as D (6 bases). V lost 6 bases and J lost 1, with 9 bases in between. This CDR3 has 13 amino acids. Looked up from germline, CDR1 is LNHDA and CDR2 is SQIVND (reference sequence). DNA for the CDR3: TGTGCCAGTAGAAAACAGGGGAACACTGAAGCTTTCTTT. This encodes CASRKQGNTEAFF.

V usage is TRBV19 and J usage is TRBJ1-6, with 8 nucleotides matching TRBD1. CDR3 length: 14 amino acids. Per the germline V gene, CDR1 is LNHDA and CDR2 is SQIVND (reference sequence). The trim removed 4 bases at V and 9 bases at J, leaving 5 bases unmatched. This CDR3 is CASSSGRGLSPLHF. The CDR3 bases are TGTGCCAGTAGTAGTGGCAGGGGGCTTTCACCCCTCCACTTT.

This rearrangement joins TRBV27 to TRBJ2-7; TRBD1 matches 7 bases. Germline V gene sequence: CDR1 MNHEY, CDR2 SMNVEV (reference sequence). Unmatched junction bases numbered 7, after V lost 5 bases and J lost 3 bases. CDR3 size: 14 residues. The CDR3 sequence is CASSPGQANYEQYF. The CDR3 region has the DNA TGTGCCAGCAGTCCAGGACAGGCGAACTACGAGCAGTACTTC.

CDR3 sequence (DNA): TGTGCCAGCAGCTCACCCGGGACAGGGGGCGTTGAAGCTTTCTTT. This gives the protein CASSSPGTGGVEAFF. The V and J genes are TRBV5-8 and TRBJ1-1; 12 bases agree with TRBD1. Trimming cost V 3 bases and J 7 bases; bases outside gene matches: 7. The CDR3 is made up of 15 amino acids. Germline CDR1 reads SGHTS; CDR2 reads YDEGEE.

V and J are TRBV29-1 and TRBJ1-1, with a tentative D call TRBD1 (6 bases). Trimming removed 5 bases from V and 0 bases from J, with 16 bases in between. This CDR3 is built from 15 residues. Germline loops: CDR1 SQVTM, CDR2 ANQGSEA. The CDR3 DNA sequence: TGCAGCGTTCGCTTGATGGGGGCGGTGAACACTGAAGCTTTCTTT. Translating gives CSVRLMGAVNTEAFF.

The chain combines TRBV7-9 with TRBJ2-6; TRBD2 is a possible D gene (5 bases). With 1 base removed from V and 3 bases from J, the gap between germline ends came to 13 bases. There are 17 residues in the CDR3. Germline V gives CDR1 SEHNR, CDR2 FQNEAQ (reference sequence). As DNA, the CDR3 is TGTGCCAGCAGCTTAGAGGCTCGGGGTGGTGGGGCCAACGTCCTGACTTTC. Protein product: CASSLEARGGGANVLTF.